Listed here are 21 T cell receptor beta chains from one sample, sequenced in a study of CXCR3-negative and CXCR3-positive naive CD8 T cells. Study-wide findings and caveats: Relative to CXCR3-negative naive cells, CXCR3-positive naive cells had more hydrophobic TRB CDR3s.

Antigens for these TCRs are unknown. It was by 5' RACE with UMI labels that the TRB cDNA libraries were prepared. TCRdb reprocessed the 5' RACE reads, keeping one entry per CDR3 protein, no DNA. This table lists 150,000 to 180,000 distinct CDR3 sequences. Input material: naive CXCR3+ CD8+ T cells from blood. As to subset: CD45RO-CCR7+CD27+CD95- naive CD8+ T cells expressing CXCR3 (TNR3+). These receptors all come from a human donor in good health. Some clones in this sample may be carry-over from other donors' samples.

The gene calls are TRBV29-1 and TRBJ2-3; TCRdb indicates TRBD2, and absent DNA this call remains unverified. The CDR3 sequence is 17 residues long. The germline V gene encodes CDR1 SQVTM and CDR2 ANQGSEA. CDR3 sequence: CSVEGAEGLGYTDTQYF.

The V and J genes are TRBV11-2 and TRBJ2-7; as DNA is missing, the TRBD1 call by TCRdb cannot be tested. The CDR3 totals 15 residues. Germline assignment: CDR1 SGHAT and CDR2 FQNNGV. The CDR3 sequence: CASSRRQGSLREQYF.

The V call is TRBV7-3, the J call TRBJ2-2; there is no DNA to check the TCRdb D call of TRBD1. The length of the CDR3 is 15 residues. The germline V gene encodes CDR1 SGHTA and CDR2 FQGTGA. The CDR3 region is CASSRDQWNTGELFF.

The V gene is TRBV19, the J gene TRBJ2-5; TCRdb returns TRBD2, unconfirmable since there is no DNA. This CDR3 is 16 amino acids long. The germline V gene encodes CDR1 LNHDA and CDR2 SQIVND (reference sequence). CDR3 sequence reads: CASSSGPPDWQETQYF.

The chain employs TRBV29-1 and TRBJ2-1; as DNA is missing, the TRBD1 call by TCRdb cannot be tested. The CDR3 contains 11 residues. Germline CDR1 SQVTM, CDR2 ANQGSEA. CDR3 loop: CSVAGSNEKFF.

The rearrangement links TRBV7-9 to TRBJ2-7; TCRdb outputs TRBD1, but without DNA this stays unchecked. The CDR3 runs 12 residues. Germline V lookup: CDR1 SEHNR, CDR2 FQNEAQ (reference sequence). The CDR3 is CASSFRAYEQYF.

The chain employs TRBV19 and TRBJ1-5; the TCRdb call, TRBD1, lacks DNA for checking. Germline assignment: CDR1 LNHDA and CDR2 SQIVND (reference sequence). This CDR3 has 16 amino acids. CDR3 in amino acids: CASSTPDRGSNQPQHF.

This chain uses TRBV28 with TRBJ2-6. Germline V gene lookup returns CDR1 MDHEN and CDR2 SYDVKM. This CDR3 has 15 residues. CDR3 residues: CASSLAVSGANVLTF. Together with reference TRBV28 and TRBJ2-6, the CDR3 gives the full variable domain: DVKVTQSSRYLVKRTGEKVFLECVQDMDHENMFWYRQDPGLGLRLIYFSYDVKMKEKGDIPEGYSVSREKKERFSLILESASTNQTSMYLCASSLAVSGANVLTFGAGSRLTVL.

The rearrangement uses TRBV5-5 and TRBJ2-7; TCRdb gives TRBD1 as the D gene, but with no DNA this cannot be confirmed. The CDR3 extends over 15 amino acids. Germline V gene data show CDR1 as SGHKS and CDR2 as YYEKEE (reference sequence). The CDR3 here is CASSLGGLLSYEQYF.

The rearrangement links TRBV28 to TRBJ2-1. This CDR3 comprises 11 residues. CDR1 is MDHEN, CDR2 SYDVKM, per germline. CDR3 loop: CASSLTSDRFF.

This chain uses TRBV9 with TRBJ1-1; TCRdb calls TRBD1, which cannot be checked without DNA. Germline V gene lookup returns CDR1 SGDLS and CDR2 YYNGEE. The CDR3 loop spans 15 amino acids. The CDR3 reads CASSLPEGGWTEAFF.

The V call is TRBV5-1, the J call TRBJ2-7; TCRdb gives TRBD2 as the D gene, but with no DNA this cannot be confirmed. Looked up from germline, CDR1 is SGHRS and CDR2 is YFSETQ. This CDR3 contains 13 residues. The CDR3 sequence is CASSDAGLDEQYF.

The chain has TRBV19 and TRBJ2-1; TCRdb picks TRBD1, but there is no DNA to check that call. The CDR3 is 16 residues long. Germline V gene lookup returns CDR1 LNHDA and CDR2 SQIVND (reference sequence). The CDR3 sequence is CASSLGGRGGYNEQFF. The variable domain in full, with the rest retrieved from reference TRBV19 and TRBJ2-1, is DGGITQSPKYLFRKEGQNVTLSCEQNLNHDAMYWYRQDPGQGLRLIYYSQIVNDFQKGDIAEGYSVSREKKESFPLTVTSAQKNPTAFYLCASSLGGRGGYNEQFFGPGTRLTVL.

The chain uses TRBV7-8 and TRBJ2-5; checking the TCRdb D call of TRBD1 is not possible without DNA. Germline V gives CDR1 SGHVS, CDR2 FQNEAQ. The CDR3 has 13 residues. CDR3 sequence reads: CASTQGAGETQYF. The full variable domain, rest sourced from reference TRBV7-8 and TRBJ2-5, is GAGVSQSPRYKVAKRGQDVALRCDPISGHVSLFWYQQALGQGPEFLTYFQNEAQLDKSGLPSDRFFAERPEGSVSTLKIQRTQQEDSAVYLCASTQGAGETQYFGPGTRLLVL.

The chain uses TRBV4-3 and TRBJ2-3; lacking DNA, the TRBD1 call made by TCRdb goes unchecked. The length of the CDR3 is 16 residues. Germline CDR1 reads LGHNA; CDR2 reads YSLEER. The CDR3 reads CASSQEISQGADTQYF.

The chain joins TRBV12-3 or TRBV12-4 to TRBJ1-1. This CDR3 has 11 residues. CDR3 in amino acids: CASSQPPEAFF.

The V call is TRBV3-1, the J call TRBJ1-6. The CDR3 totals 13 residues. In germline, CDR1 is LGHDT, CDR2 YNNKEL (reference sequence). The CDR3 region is CASSPAATSPLHF.

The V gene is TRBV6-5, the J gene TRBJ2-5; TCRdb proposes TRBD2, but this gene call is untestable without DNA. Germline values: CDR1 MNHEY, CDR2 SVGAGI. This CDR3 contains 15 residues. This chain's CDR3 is CASSIAGGIQETQYF.

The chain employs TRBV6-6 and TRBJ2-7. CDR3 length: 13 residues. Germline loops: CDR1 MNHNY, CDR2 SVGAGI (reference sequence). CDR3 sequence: CASSSGFLYEQYF.

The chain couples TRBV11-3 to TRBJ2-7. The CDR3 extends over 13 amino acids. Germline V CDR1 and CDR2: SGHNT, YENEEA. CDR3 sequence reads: CASSLTPKSEQYF.

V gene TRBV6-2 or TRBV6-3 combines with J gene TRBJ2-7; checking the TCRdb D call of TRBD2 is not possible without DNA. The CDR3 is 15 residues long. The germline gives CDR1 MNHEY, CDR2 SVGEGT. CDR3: CASTNPRTSFHEQYF.